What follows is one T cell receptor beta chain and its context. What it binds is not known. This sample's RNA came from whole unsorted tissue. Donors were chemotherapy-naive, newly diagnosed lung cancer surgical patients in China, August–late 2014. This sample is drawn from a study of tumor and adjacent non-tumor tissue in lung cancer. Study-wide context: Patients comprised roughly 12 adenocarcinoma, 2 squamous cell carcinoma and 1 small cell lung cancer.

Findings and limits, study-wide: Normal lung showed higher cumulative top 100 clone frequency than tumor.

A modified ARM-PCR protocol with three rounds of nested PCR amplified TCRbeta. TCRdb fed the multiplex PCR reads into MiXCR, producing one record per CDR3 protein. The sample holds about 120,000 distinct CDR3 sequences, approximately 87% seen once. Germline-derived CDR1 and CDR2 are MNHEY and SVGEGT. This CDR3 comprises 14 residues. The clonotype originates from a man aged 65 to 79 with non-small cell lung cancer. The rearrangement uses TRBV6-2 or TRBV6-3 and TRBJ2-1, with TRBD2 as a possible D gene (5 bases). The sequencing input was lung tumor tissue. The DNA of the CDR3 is TGTGGCAGTCCGGGATTAGGCAATACCAATGAGCAGTTCTTC. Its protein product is CGSPGLGNTNEQFF.